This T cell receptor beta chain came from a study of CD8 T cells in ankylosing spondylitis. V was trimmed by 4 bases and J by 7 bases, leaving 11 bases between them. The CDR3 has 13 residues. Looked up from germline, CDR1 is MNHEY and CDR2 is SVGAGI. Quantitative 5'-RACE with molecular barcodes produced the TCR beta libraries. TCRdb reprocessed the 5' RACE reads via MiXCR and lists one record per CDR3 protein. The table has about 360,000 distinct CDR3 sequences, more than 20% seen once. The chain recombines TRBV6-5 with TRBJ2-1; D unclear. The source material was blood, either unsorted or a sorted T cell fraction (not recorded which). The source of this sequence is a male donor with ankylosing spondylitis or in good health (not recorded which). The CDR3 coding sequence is TGTGCCAGCAGTTCGAGGTTAGGTAATGAGCAGTTCTTC. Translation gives CASSSRLGNEQFF.